These 27 T cell receptor beta chains were sequenced from one sample in a study of blood T cell repertoires in COVID-19. The assay was immunoSEQ multiplex PCR, and TCRdb's table has in-frame clones only and misses some. The table lists some 350,000 clones, around 90% of them singletons. Sequencing was done on a sample of peripheral blood. The receptors here all came from a woman between 18 and 30 years old who had recovered from COVID-19.

The chain combines TRBV7-9 with TRBJ2-3, with D perhaps matching TRBD1 (5 bases). V lost 5 bases, J lost 4 bases, and 16 bases lay in between. The germline V gene has CDR1 SEHNR and CDR2 FQNEAQ (reference sequence). The CDR3 covers 15 residues. The CDR3 nucleotides are TGTGCCAGCAGCCGCGCAGGCAGCAGGGCAGATACGCAGTATTTT. Its protein is CASSRAGSRADTQYF.

V gene TRBV25-1 combines with J gene TRBJ2-3; D unresolved. The V gene's germline CDR1 is MGHDK and CDR2 SYGVNS. Deletions cut 4 bases from V and 4 bases from J, with 15 bases between. There are 15 residues in the CDR3. CDR3 DNA sequence: TGTGCCAGCAGTGCCCACGAGGTAACGGCAGATACGCAGTATTTT. Translating it yields CASSAHEVTADTQYF.

The chain combines TRBV6-1 with TRBJ1-3; 7 bases agree with TRBD1. The CDR3 totals 16 residues. V lost 3 bases to trimming and J lost 1 base; unmatched junction nucleotides: 6. Germline V gives CDR1 MNHNS, CDR2 SASEGT. The CDR3 reads CASSDPTGWSGNTIYF. CDR3 nucleotides: TGTGCCAGCAGTGACCCGACAGGGTGGTCTGGAAACACCATATATTTT.

A word on this clone: Other DNA sequences in the same sample also yield this CDR3. The chain uses TRBV11-3 and TRBJ2-3; 8 nucleotides agree with TRBD2. V gave up 4 bases and J gave up 0 bases; unmatched junction bases: 3. Germline CDR1 and CDR2: SGHNT and YENEEA. This CDR3 comprises 15 residues. The CDR3 nucleotides read TGTGCCAGCAGCTCTTTAGCGGGAAGCACAGATACGCAGTATTTT. Protein: CASSSLAGSTDTQYF.

CDR3: CASSPTQVNTEAFF. Here the CDR3 DNA reads TGTGCCAGCAGCCCGACACAGGTGAACACTGAAGCTTTCTTT. This sequence joins TRBV11-3 and TRBJ1-1; D may be TRBD1 (5 bases). V lost 5 bases and J 0 bases, leaving 10 bases between the germline ends. This CDR3 spans 14 amino acids. Germline V gene data show CDR1 as SGHNT and CDR2 as YENEEA.

The chain links TRBV6-2 or TRBV6-3 to TRBJ2-7, with TRBD2 identical over 15 bases. V lost 6 bases and J lost 6; bases outside the gene matches: 6. The CDR3 runs to 15 residues. Germline CDR1 and CDR2: MNHEY and SVGEGT. The CDR3 DNA reads TGTGCCAGCAGCCCCGGGACTAGCGGGAGGACCGAGCAGTACGTC. Its translation: CASSPGTSGRTEQYV.

The chain employs TRBV5-8 and TRBJ2-5; weak D call: TRBD2 (6 bases). The CDR3 consists of 15 residues. Germline CDR1 and CDR2: SGHTS and YDEGEE. Trimming took off 0 bases at V and 4 bases at J, with 13 bases between the two ends. Here the CDR3 reads CASSLARDFRETQYF. CDR3 sequence (DNA): TGTGCCAGCAGCTTGGCCCGGGACTTTCGAGAGACCCAGTACTTC.

The chain carries TRBV2 and TRBJ1-2; 8 positions agree with TRBD1. V shed 5 bases, J shed 4 bases, and the junction held 6 bases outside the gene matches. Germline values: CDR1 SNHLY, CDR2 FYNNEI. There are 14 residues in the CDR3. In nucleotides, the CDR3 is TGTGCCAGCAGTCCGGACAGGGACAGCTATGGCTACACCTTC. This encodes CASSPDRDSYGYTF.

The rearrangement links TRBV27 to TRBJ1-6; a weak D match, TRBD1 (5 bases). There are 19 residues in the CDR3. CDR1 is MNHEY and CDR2 is SMNVEV in the germline V gene (reference sequence). The V end lost 2 bases, the J end lost 0 bases, and 17 bases lay between the germline ends. The CDR3 DNA reads as TGTGCCAGCAGTTTAGATGGGGGGAGGAGGGGCTCCTATAATTCACCCCTCCACTTT. As protein: CASSLDGGRRGSYNSPLHF.

The gene calls are TRBV4-1 and TRBJ1-2; D might be TRBD1 (5 bases). The germline V gene encodes CDR1 MGHRA and CDR2 YSYEKL. V lost 1 base and J lost 5, with 11 bases in between. The CDR3 is 14 residues long. CDR3 region: CASSQAGTAYGYTF. In nucleotides, the CDR3 is TGCGCCAGCAGCCAAGCCGGGACTGCTTATGGCTACACCTTC.

In DNA, the CDR3 is TGTGCCAGTAGGGGACAGGGGGCGTTCAATCAGCCCCAGCATTTT. Protein sequence: CASRGQGAFNQPQHF. The rearrangement uses TRBV19 and TRBJ1-5; 12 positions agree with TRBD1. The CDR3 is 15 residues long. Germline CDR1 is LNHDA and CDR2 is SQIVND (reference sequence). Trimming took 6 bases from V and 3 from J; bases not matched to a gene: 3.

The chain uses TRBV7-9 and TRBJ2-3, with 12 bases matching TRBD2. The CDR3 loop spans 19 amino acids. CDR1 is SEHNR, CDR2 FQNEAQ, per germline (reference sequence). V lost 5 bases and J lost 1; bases outside the gene matches: 13. In nucleotides, the CDR3 is TGTGCCAGCAGCCCCTGGCTAGCGGGAGGGCCCCCGGGCACAGATACGCAGTATTTT. Translating it yields CASSPWLAGGPPGTDTQYF.

The chain combines TRBV5-1 with TRBJ2-5; D not certain. Germline V lookup: CDR1 SGHRS, CDR2 YFSETQ. The length of the CDR3 is 13 residues. The V end lost 2 bases, the J end lost 5 bases, and 10 bases lay between the germline ends. The DNA for the CDR3 is TGCGCCAGCAGCTTTTTGAGTAAGGAGACCCAGTACTTC. Translated: CASSFLSKETQYF. The whole variable domain, remainder taken from reference TRBV5-1 and TRBJ2-5, is KAGVTQTPRYLIKTRGQQVTLSCSPISGHRSVSWYQQTPGQGLQFLFEYFSETQRNKGNFPGRFSGRQFSNSRSEMNVSTLELGDSALYLCASSFLSKETQYFGPGTRLLVL.

This rearrangement joins TRBV7-9 to TRBJ2-1; D remains unclear. CDR3 size: 16 residues. In germline, CDR1 is SEHNR, CDR2 FQNEAQ (reference sequence). The ends were cut back, 1 base at V and 4 bases at J, with 14 bases in the middle. The CDR3 nucleotides read TGTGCCAGCAGCTTAGTCTCGGTAAATGGTTACAATGAGCAGTTCTTC. Its translation is CASSLVSVNGYNEQFF.

CDR3 DNA: TGTGCCAGCAGCTTATTGGAGGGGATTCGGACTGAAGCTTTCTTT. As protein: CASSLLEGIRTEAFF. This chain links TRBV7-9 with TRBJ1-1; tentative D call: TRBD1 (5 bases). The CDR3 has 15 amino acids. Germline V gives CDR1 SEHNR, CDR2 FQNEAQ (reference sequence). The ends were cut back, 2 bases at V and 5 bases at J, with 15 bases in the middle.

The V call is TRBV7-8, the J call TRBJ1-6; D ambiguous. Trimming shortened V by 5 bases and J by 6 bases, and 14 bases separated the two germline ends. This CDR3 has 15 amino acids. Germline CDR1 and CDR2: SGHVS and FQNEAQ. CDR3 loop: CASSERQTPNSPLHF. The CDR3 DNA sequence: TGTGCCAGCAGCGAGAGACAAACCCCTAATTCACCCCTCCACTTT.

The chain uses TRBV24-1 and TRBJ1-5; a weak D match, TRBD1 (5 bases). The CDR3 is made up of 13 amino acids. CDR1 KGHDR and CDR2 SFDVKD come from the germline V gene. V was clipped by 4 bases and J by 4 bases, with 7 bases between them. The CDR3 sequence: CATSERGNQPQHF. In DNA form, the CDR3 reads TGTGCCACCAGTGAAAGGGGAAATCAGCCCCAGCATTTT.

The V gene is TRBV3-1 (or the pseudogene TRBV3-2), the J gene TRBJ1-1; 7 bases are a match to TRBD1. V lost 6 bases and J lost 0; bases outside the gene matches: 4. This CDR3 is 14 amino acids long. CDR1 and CDR2 (germline): LGHDT, YNNKEL (reference sequence). The CDR3 protein is CASSRQGMNTEAFF. CDR3 coding DNA: TGTGCCAGCAGTAGACAGGGTATGAACACTGAAGCTTTCTTT.

This sequence joins TRBV6-6 and TRBJ1-1; maybe TRBD1 (6 bases). The germline V and J ends were trimmed by 7 bases and 4 bases, with 19 bases remaining between them. This CDR3 contains 15 residues. Germline V gene data show CDR1 as MNHNY and CDR2 as SVGAGI (reference sequence). The CDR3 loop is CASKPITGIGTEAFF. CDR3 DNA sequence: TGTGCCAGCAAACCCATCACAGGGATTGGCACTGAAGCTTTCTTT.

This chain links TRBV5-1 with TRBJ1-2; D remains unclear. This CDR3 has 13 residues. V shed 0 bases and J shed 8 bases, with 11 bases lying between them. Germline V gene lookup returns CDR1 SGHRS and CDR2 YFSETQ. CDR3 protein: CASSLVAGEGYTF. CDR3 nucleotides: TGCGCCAGCAGCTTGGTTGCTGGGGAGGGCTACACCTTC.

The V call is TRBV7-2, the J call TRBJ2-1; 10 bases fit TRBD2. The CDR3 runs to 16 residues. V lost 2 bases to trimming and J lost 5 bases; unmatched junction nucleotides: 6. Germline CDR1 reads SGHTA; CDR2 reads FQGNSA. The CDR3 DNA reads as TGTGCCAGCAGCTTACTTGGGCTAGCGGGAGACAATGAGCAGTTCTTC. This gives the protein CASSLLGLAGDNEQFF. The whole variable domain, filled in from reference TRBV7-2 and TRBJ2-1, reads GAGVSQSPSNKVTEKGKDVELRCDPISGHTALYWYRQSLGQGLEFLIYFQGNSAPDKSGLPSDRFSAERTGGSVSTLTIQRTQQEDSAVYLCASSLLGLAGDNEQFFGPGTRLTVL.

The chain joins TRBV3-1 (or the pseudogene TRBV3-2) to TRBJ2-3, with D maybe TRBD1 (5 bases). Germline-derived CDR1 and CDR2 are LGHDT and YNNKEL (reference sequence). V was shortened by 9 bases and J by 0 bases, with 10 bases between the two germline ends. CDR3 length: 13 amino acids. The DNA for the CDR3 is TGTGCCAGTCGACAGTATAGCACAGATACGCAGTATTTT. It translates to CASRQYSTDTQYF.

The chain couples TRBV6-5 to TRBJ1-2, with 9 bases fitting TRBD1. V lost 6 bases to trimming and J lost 7 bases; unmatched junction nucleotides: 9. Per the germline V gene, CDR1 is MNHEY and CDR2 is SVGAGI. The CDR3 has 14 amino acids. The CDR3 DNA is TGTGCCAGCAGACGGACAGGGGACGCTGGTGGCTACACCTTC. It is translated as CASRRTGDAGGYTF.

CDR3 DNA sequence: TGTGCCACTAAGGCTAGCGGGACTACCACAGATACGCAGTATTTT. Encoded protein: CATKASGTTTDTQYF. V usage is TRBV10-3 and J usage is TRBJ2-3; 9 bases align to TRBD2. The CDR3 covers 15 residues. V shed 10 bases and J 2 bases; nucleotides not matched to a gene: 10. CDR1 is ENHRY and CDR2 is SYGVKD in the germline V gene.

This clone was found once. The V gene is TRBV7-2, the J gene TRBJ2-2; the match to TRBD1 covers 8 bases. The CDR3 has 18 amino acids. V shed 5 bases and J 2 bases; nucleotides not matched to a gene: 13. Germline V gives CDR1 SGHTA, CDR2 FQGNSA. CDR3 loop: CASSLIPGQGVNTGELFF. In nucleotides, the CDR3 is TGTGCCAGCAGCCTAATTCCCGGACAGGGTGTCAACACCGGGGAGCTGTTTTTT.

The rearrangement uses TRBV7-2 and TRBJ2-3; maybe TRBD2 (6 bases). Germline V CDR1 and CDR2: SGHTA, FQGNSA. Trimming removed 1 base from V and 3 bases from J, with 14 bases in between. CDR3 length: 16 amino acids. The CDR3 here is CASSLGRLGGTDTQYF. In DNA form, the CDR3 reads TGTGCCAGCAGCTTAGGGCGACTAGGAGGAACAGATACGCAGTATTTT.

This chain links TRBV2 with TRBJ2-6; 8 nucleotides agree with TRBD2. Germline assignment: CDR1 SNHLY and CDR2 FYNNEI. This CDR3 comprises 14 residues. V dropped 8 bases and J dropped 2; count of bases not matched to a gene: 2. The CDR3 is CASGGRPGANVLTF. As DNA, the CDR3 is TGTGCCAGCGGCGGGAGGCCTGGGGCCAACGTCCTGACTTTC.